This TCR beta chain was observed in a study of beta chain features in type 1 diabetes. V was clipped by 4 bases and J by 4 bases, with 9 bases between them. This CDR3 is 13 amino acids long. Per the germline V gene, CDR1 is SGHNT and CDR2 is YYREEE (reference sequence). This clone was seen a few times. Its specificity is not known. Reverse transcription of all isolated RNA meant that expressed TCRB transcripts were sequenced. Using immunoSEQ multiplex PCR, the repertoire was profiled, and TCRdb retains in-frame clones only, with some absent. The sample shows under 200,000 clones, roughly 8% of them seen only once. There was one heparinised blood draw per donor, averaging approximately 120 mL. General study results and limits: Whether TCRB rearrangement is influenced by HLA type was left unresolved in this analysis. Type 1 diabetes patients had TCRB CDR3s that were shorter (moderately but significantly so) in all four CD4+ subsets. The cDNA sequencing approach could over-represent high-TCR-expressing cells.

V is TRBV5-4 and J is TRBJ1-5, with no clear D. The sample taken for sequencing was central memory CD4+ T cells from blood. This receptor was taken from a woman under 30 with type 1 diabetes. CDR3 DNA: TGTGCCAGCAGCCCTGGGAGTAATCAGCCCCAGCATTTT. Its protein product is CASSPGSNQPQHF.